Below, 18 T cell receptor beta chains from the same sample are listed, as sequenced in a study of shared clonotypes between healthy human individuals. Data came from immunoSEQ multiplex PCR; TCRdb stores just in-frame clones and leaves some out. The sample has around 980,000 clones; 75% to 85% are singletons. What was sequenced was memory CD4+ T cells from PBMCs. Indicated subset: CD45RA-negative fraction. The receptors were sampled from a young man in good health. Some clones in this sample may be carry-over from other donors' samples.

The chain is built from TRBV6-6 and TRBJ2-3; the D gene is possibly TRBD2 (6 bases). Trimming shortened V by 6 bases and J by 6 bases, and 16 bases separated the two germline ends. The CDR3 is 14 amino acids. Germline assignment: CDR1 MNHNY and CDR2 SVGAGI (reference sequence). This chain's CDR3 is CASSPGGSLDTQYF. The CDR3 bases are TGTGCCAGCAGCCCCGGGGGTAGCTTGGATACGCAGTATTTT.

This chain uses TRBV19 with TRBJ1-1, with a weak D call TRBD1 (6 bases). This CDR3 has 15 amino acids. The V gene's germline CDR1 is LNHDA and CDR2 SQIVND (reference sequence). Trimming removed 3 bases from V and 4 bases from J, with 15 bases in between. The CDR3 spells CASSMARGRFTEAFF. The CDR3 DNA is TGTGCCAGTAGTATGGCCAGGGGAAGGTTCACTGAAGCTTTCTTT.

The table lists this clone with a few counts. The rearrangement joins TRBV5-4 to TRBJ2-7; D may be TRBD2 (6 bases). V lost 4 bases and J lost 0, with 11 bases in between. The germline V gene encodes CDR1 SGHNT and CDR2 YYREEE (reference sequence). This CDR3 has 14 residues. CDR3 DNA: TGTGCCAGCAGCCGGGACGGGAGCTCCTACGAGCAGTACTTC. Translation: CASSRDGSSYEQYF.

The chain joins TRBV7-3 to TRBJ2-2, with D unclear. V was cut by 5 bases and J by 3 bases, with 4 bases left in between. The CDR3 spans 12 residues. CDR1 SGHTA and CDR2 FQGTGA come from the germline V gene. The CDR3 DNA is TGTGCCAGCAGCCCTTACACCGGGGAGCTGTTTTTT. This encodes CASSPYTGELFF.

This clone showed up many times. V usage is TRBV5-6 and J usage is TRBJ2-1, with TRBD1 matching 7 bases. CDR1 is SGHDT and CDR2 is YYEEEE in the germline V gene. The CDR3 has 15 amino acids. With V trimmed by 0 bases and J by 0 bases, 0 bases remained unmatched. The CDR3: CASSLDRGSYNEQFF. The CDR3 DNA sequence: TGTGCCAGCAGCTTGGACAGGGGCTCCTACAATGAGCAGTTCTTC.

Details on this clone: A read error may account for a junction end that differs from germline. This sample also contains other DNA sequences that code for the same CDR3. V is TRBV27 and J is TRBJ2-7, with a tentative D call TRBD2 (6 bases). Germline lookup yields CDR1 MNHEY and CDR2 SMNVEV (reference sequence). The CDR3 consists of 15 residues. CDR3 sequence (DNA): TGTGCCAGCAGTTTACGCGGGACCTTCTCCTATGAGCAGTACTTC. This gives the protein CASSLRGTFSYEQYF.

The chain joins TRBV15 to TRBJ2-7; maybe TRBD1 (6 bases). CDR1 is LNHNV and CDR2 is YYDKDF in the germline V gene (reference sequence). Trimming pared 1 base from V and 7 bases from J, leaving 14 bases between. The CDR3 sequence is 14 residues long. The CDR3 DNA reads TGTGCCACCAGCAGAGGAAAACCGCAGGGGGAGCAGTACTTC. Protein: CATSRGKPQGEQYF.

The V and J genes are TRBV5-6 and TRBJ2-3; D is possibly TRBD1 (6 bases). Trimming took 4 bases from V and 6 from J, leaving 24 bases between them. CDR3 length: 17 amino acids. CDR1 is SGHDT and CDR2 is YYEEEE in the germline V gene. CDR3 protein: CASSQGIGEAPVDTQYF. The CDR3 bases are TGTGCCAGCAGCCAGGGGATTGGGGAAGCCCCGGTGGATACGCAGTATTTT.

The chain has TRBV5-1 and TRBJ2-7, with unresolved D. Germline V gives CDR1 SGHRS, CDR2 YFSETQ. CDR3 length: 13 residues. Deletions cut 0 bases from V and 6 bases from J, with 10 bases between. The CDR3 loop reads CASSLEGMGEQYF. The CDR3 nucleotides read TGCGCCAGCAGCTTGGAGGGTATGGGCGAGCAGTACTTC. Using reference TRBV5-1 and TRBJ2-7 for the parts outside the CDR3, the full variable domain is KAGVTQTPRYLIKTRGQQVTLSCSPISGHRSVSWYQQTPGQGLQFLFEYFSETQRNKGNFPGRFSGRQFSNSRSEMNVSTLELGDSALYLCASSLEGMGEQYFGPGTRLTVT.

In its sample, this clone was seen a few times. The rearrangement joins TRBV7-2 to TRBJ2-3; 7 nucleotides line up with TRBD1. This CDR3 has 14 residues. The V gene's germline CDR1 is SGHTA and CDR2 FQGNSA. V lost 1 base and J lost 8; bases outside the gene matches: 6. The CDR3 region has the DNA TGTGCCAGCAGCTTAGTAGGGGGCCGAGTTACGCAGTATTTT. This encodes CASSLVGGRVTQYF.

The chain uses TRBV5-6 and TRBJ1-1, with D uncertain. The CDR3 totals 14 residues. The germline V gene has CDR1 SGHDT and CDR2 YYEEEE. Trimming cost V 0 bases and J 0 bases, with 6 bases left between them. CDR3 nucleotides: TGTGCCAGCAGCTTGGGCAGTGTGAACACTGAAGCTTTCTTT. Its translation is CASSLGSVNTEAFF.

The chain carries TRBV5-1 and TRBJ2-5; D is tentatively TRBD1 or TRBD2 (5 bases each). V shed 0 bases and J shed 1 base, with 10 bases lying between them. CDR1 SGHRS and CDR2 YFSETQ come from the germline V gene. The CDR3 has 15 amino acids. CDR3 residues: CASSLAGDVQETQYF. The CDR3, as DNA: TGCGCCAGCAGCTTGGCCGGGGACGTCCAAGAGACCCAGTACTTC.

This rearrangement joins TRBV29-1 to TRBJ1-2; D gene ambiguous. V dropped 6 bases and J dropped 8 bases, with 16 bases sitting between them. Germline loops: CDR1 SQVTM, CDR2 ANQGSEA. The CDR3 has 12 residues. In nucleotides, the CDR3 is TGCAGCGTGGCCGAGCCGGGAGGGGGCTACACCTTC. This gives the protein CSVAEPGGGYTF. Based on the CDR3 plus reference TRBV29-1 and TRBJ1-2, the full variable domain is SAVISQKPSRDICQRGTSLTIQCQVDSQVTMMFWYRQQPGQSLTLIATANQGSEATYESGFVIDKFPISRPNLTFSTLTVSNMSPEDSSIYLCSVAEPGGGYTFGSGTRLTVV.

The CDR3 DNA follows: TGTGCCAGCAAATTCGGGGGCCGGGACACTGAAGCTTTCTTT. Translation: CASKFGGRDTEAFF. The chain is built from TRBV6-5 and TRBJ1-1, with D perhaps matching TRBD1 (6 bases). This CDR3 has 14 residues. Germline CDR1 MNHEY, CDR2 SVGAGI. The V end lost 7 bases, the J end lost 3 bases, and 15 bases lay between the germline ends.

The chain is built from TRBV19 and TRBJ1-1; the D is unclear. In germline, CDR1 is LNHDA, CDR2 SQIVND (reference sequence). V dropped 4 bases and J dropped 1 base, with 10 bases sitting between them. The CDR3 is 14 amino acids. CDR3 nucleotide sequence: TGTGCCAGTAGTAGAAGCGGGTCGAACACTGAAGCTTTCTTT. It yields the protein CASSRSGSNTEAFF.

In its sample, this clone was seen many times. Additional DNA sequences in this sample encode the identical CDR3. The chain carries TRBV28 and TRBJ2-3, with D possibly TRBD1 on 6 matching bases. The CDR3 runs to 15 residues. Deletions cut 5 bases from V and 3 bases from J, with 15 bases between. Germline loops: CDR1 MDHEN, CDR2 SYDVKM. The chain's CDR3 is CASSSQGQGTDTQYF. CDR3 DNA sequence: TGTGCCAGCAGTAGCCAGGGCCAGGGGACAGATACGCAGTATTTT.

The chain links TRBV7-2 to TRBJ1-2; 9 nucleotides line up with TRBD1. This CDR3 spans 14 amino acids. In germline, CDR1 is SGHTA, CDR2 FQGNSA. Losses at the gene ends were 5 bases for V and 9 bases for J; bases not matched to a gene: 10. CDR3 sequence (DNA): TGTGCCAGCAGCCGGGACAGGGCGGGTAGTAGCTACACCTTC. This translates into CASSRDRAGSSYTF. The whole variable domain, filled in from reference TRBV7-2 and TRBJ1-2, reads GAGVSQSPSNKVTEKGKDVELRCDPISGHTALYWYRQSLGQGLEFLIYFQGNSAPDKSGLPSDRFSAERTGGSVSTLTIQRTQQEDSAVYLCASSRDRAGSSYTFGSGTRLTVV.

This chain connects TRBV29-1 to TRBJ2-7, with TRBD2 matching over 7 bases. The germline V gene encodes CDR1 SQVTM and CDR2 ANQGSEA. This CDR3 has 13 residues. Trimming cost V 3 bases and J 3 bases; bases outside gene matches: 5. CDR3 sequence: CSVDWGTNYEQYF. In DNA, the CDR3 is TGCAGCGTTGATTGGGGGACTAACTACGAGCAGTACTTC.